This T cell receptor beta chain was sequenced during a study of blood T cell repertoires in COVID-19. This CDR3 is built from 12 residues. V was shortened by 9 bases and J by 6 bases, with 12 bases between the two germline ends. CDR1 is MNHEY, CDR2 SMNVEV, per germline (reference sequence). In the original analysis: The assay estimated nucleated cells by amplifying reference gene primers. The assay was immunoSEQ multiplex PCR, and TCRdb's table has in-frame clones only and misses some. That table furnishes V, J and clone size, whereas the DNA furnished D and trimming. The sample shows fewer than 20,000 clones, 88% of them seen only once.

The source of this sequence is a man aged 35-49 years with active COVID-19. The genes are TRBV27 and TRBJ2-1; D is perhaps TRBD2 (6 bases). Material: peripheral blood. The CDR3: CARGLEANEQFF. DNA of the CDR3: TGTGCCAGGGGACTCGAGGCCAATGAGCAGTTCTTC.